This T cell receptor (beta chain) was captured in a study of cytomegalovirus exposure and HLA in healthy donors. About the study: Falling in the Caucasian-associated ancestry cluster were 80% to 85% of under 500 genotyped donors. Study findings and constraints: From TCR beta sequences, most subjects' HLA-A and HLA-B alleles were reportedly predicted accurately. Later genetic work tied a missense DCLRE1C variant to beta-chain V and J trimming.

In germline, CDR1 is SEHNR, CDR2 FQNEAQ (reference sequence). J was trimmed by 5 bases and V by 3 bases; bases with no gene match: 6. The CDR3 totals 16 residues. PCR used 60 Vbeta primers and 13 Jbeta primers. Repertoires were generated with immunoSEQ multiplex PCR, while TCRdb's copy carries only in-frame clones and drops some. The repertoire holds under 150,000 clones, with 60% to 85% as singletons. A note on this clone: Its antigen remains unidentified. The sample carries other DNA sequences with the same CDR3.

The clonotype comes from a female donor in good health and CMV-seropositive. Sequenced input: PBMCs. The chain uses TRBV7-9 and TRBJ2-3; 12 bases line up with TRBD1. CDR3 residues: CASSLGGQGAGDTQYF. The CDR3 DNA follows: TGTGCCAGCAGCTTGGGGGGACAGGGGGCTGGAGATACGCAGTATTTT.